This entry is about one T cell receptor beta chain. Its specificity is not known. This CDR3 spans 14 amino acids. Trimming removed 7 bases from V and 4 bases from J, with 13 bases in between. The germline V gene encodes CDR1 SNHLY and CDR2 FYNNEI. Investigators spread the genomic DNA of each subset evenly over several immunoSEQ plates. Method: immunoSEQ multiplex PCR; TCRdb's copy keeps in-frame clones and lacks some. The table records 1.6 million or so clones, around 97% of them present only once. The data stem from a study of shared clonotypes between healthy human individuals. General study points: The naive CD4 repertoires of a few donors were compared, and around 5% of clonotypes were shared.

The chain joins TRBV2 to TRBJ2-2; no clear D gene. This sequence originates from a man aged 25-40 years in good health. Input material: naive CD4+ T cells sorted from blood. The subset is: CD45RA+ positively selected. The chain's CDR3 is CASTPVLVTGELFF. The CDR3 DNA reads as TGTGCCAGCACCCCCGTCTTGGTCACCGGGGAGCTGTTTTTT.